These T cell receptor beta chains were read from a single sample in a study of blood T cell repertoires in COVID-19. Using immunoSEQ multiplex PCR, the repertoire was profiled, and TCRdb retains in-frame clones only, with some absent. The table lists under 250,000 clones, around 86% of them singletons. Sequenced material: peripheral blood. The receptors come from a man aged 50 to 59 with COVID-19, enrolled during active disease. Each CDR3 is given with its conserved first and last residue. D genes are given only for firm matches. Clone size appears in some rows only: once, few, many, or a class for an expanded clone.

d_call: NA
j_call: TRBJ1-4
v_call: TRBV3-1/TRBV3-2
clone_size: NA
cdr3_nt: TGTGCCAGCAGCCACTTTGGGAGGGCAACTAATGAAAAACTGTTTTTT
cdr3_aa: CASSHFGRATNEKLFF

d_call: TRBD2
j_call: TRBJ2-3
v_call: TRBV6-1
clone_size: NA
cdr3_nt: TGTGCCAGCAGTGAAGCAAGCCTAGCGGGGAAACAGTATTTT
cdr3_aa: CASSEASLAGKQYF

d_call: TRBD1
j_call: TRBJ1-2
v_call: TRBV19
clone_size: NA
cdr3_nt: TGTGCCAGTAGGAAGGACAGGGCGGTTTACTATGGCTACACCTTC
cdr3_aa: CASRKDRAVYYGYTF

d_call: NA
j_call: TRBJ2-2
v_call: TRBV27
clone_size: few
cdr3_nt: TGTGCCAGCAGTTCCTACGGGACATCCGGGACCACGAACACCGGGGAGCTGTTTTTT
cdr3_aa: CASSSYGTSGTTNTGELFF

d_call: NA
j_call: TRBJ2-1
v_call: TRBV4-1
clone_size: NA
cdr3_nt: TGCGCCAGCAGCCAAAACCTGGGGGGTTACAATGAGCAGTTCTTC
cdr3_aa: CASSQNLGGYNEQFF

d_call: NA
j_call: TRBJ1-3
v_call: TRBV15
clone_size: NA
cdr3_nt: TGTGCCACCAGGTCCTCCTCTGGAAACACCATATATTTT
cdr3_aa: CATRSSSGNTIYF

d_call: NA
j_call: TRBJ2-1
v_call: TRBV20-1
clone_size: once
cdr3_nt: TGCAGTGCTAGTCGGGCAGGGCACTACAATGAGCAGTTCTTC
cdr3_aa: CSASRAGHYNEQFF

d_call: NA
j_call: TRBJ2-3
v_call: TRBV5-1
clone_size: NA
cdr3_nt: TGCGCCAGCAGCTTGGCTGGCACAGATACGCAGTATTTT
cdr3_aa: CASSLAGTDTQYF

d_call: TRBD1
j_call: TRBJ1-5
v_call: TRBV19
clone_size: NA
cdr3_nt: TGTGCCAGTAGACCCCGAGGACAGGGGACCCGTTATAGCAATCAGCCCCAGCATTTT
cdr3_aa: CASRPRGQGTRYSNQPQHF

d_call: NA
j_call: TRBJ2-7
v_call: TRBV30
clone_size: NA
cdr3_nt: TGTGCCTGGAGTCGGCCTAGCCCCTACGAGCAGTACTTC
cdr3_aa: CAWSRPSPYEQYF

d_call: NA
j_call: TRBJ2-1
v_call: TRBV7-2
clone_size: few
cdr3_nt: TGTGCCAGCAGCTTAGATCCGGTCTACAATGAGCAGTTCTTC
cdr3_aa: CASSLDPVYNEQFF

d_call: NA
j_call: TRBJ2-1
v_call: TRBV6-4
clone_size: few
cdr3_nt: TGTGCCAGCAGTGACGCGGCAAACAATGAGCAGTTCTTC
cdr3_aa: CASSDAANNEQFF

d_call: TRBD1
j_call: TRBJ2-1
v_call: TRBV9
clone_size: NA
cdr3_nt: TGTGCCAGCAGCTTCCCGGGACAGTACAATGAGCAGTTCTTC
cdr3_aa: CASSFPGQYNEQFF

d_call: NA
j_call: TRBJ2-2
v_call: TRBV18
clone_size: once
cdr3_nt: TGTGCCAGCTCACTTGACAGTTCCGATAACACCGGGGAGCTGTTTTTT
cdr3_aa: CASSLDSSDNTGELFF

d_call: TRBD1
j_call: TRBJ1-5
v_call: TRBV18
clone_size: NA
cdr3_nt: TGTGCCAGCTCACCCGGGACAGGGGGCTTTCAGCCCCAGCATTTT
cdr3_aa: CASSPGTGGFQPQHF

d_call: NA
j_call: TRBJ2-7
v_call: TRBV7-9
clone_size: NA
cdr3_nt: TGTGCCAGCAGCTTAGGGAGCTACGAGCAGTACTTC
cdr3_aa: CASSLGSYEQYF

d_call: TRBD2
j_call: TRBJ2-7
v_call: TRBV5-1
clone_size: NA
cdr3_nt: TGCGCCAGCAGCCCAGCTCCGGGACTAGCGGGGAACTACGAGCAGTACTTC
cdr3_aa: CASSPAPGLAGNYEQYF

d_call: NA
j_call: TRBJ1-5
v_call: TRBV15
clone_size: NA
cdr3_nt: TGTGCCACCAGCAGAGATCTCGGGGTCCGTCAGCCCCAGCATTTT
cdr3_aa: CATSRDLGVRQPQHF

d_call: NA
j_call: TRBJ2-3
v_call: TRBV6-5
clone_size: NA
cdr3_nt: TGTGCCAGCAGTTACGACCTCCCCCGGGCAGATACGCAGTATTTT
cdr3_aa: CASSYDLPRADTQYF

d_call: NA
j_call: TRBJ2-1
v_call: TRBV19
clone_size: NA
cdr3_nt: TGTGCCAGTAGCGAGACAGGGAGGCGTGAGCAGTTCTTC
cdr3_aa: CASSETGRREQFF

d_call: TRBD1
j_call: TRBJ1-4
v_call: TRBV6-5
clone_size: NA
cdr3_nt: TGTGCCAGCAGCTTGACAGGGACTAATGAAAAACTGTTTTTT
cdr3_aa: CASSLTGTNEKLFF

d_call: TRBD1
j_call: TRBJ2-6
v_call: TRBV9
clone_size: NA
cdr3_nt: TGTGCCAGCAGCGTAGGGTACAGGGGTGATGGGGCCAACGTCCTGACTTTC
cdr3_aa: CASSVGYRGDGANVLTF

d_call: TRBD1
j_call: TRBJ2-7
v_call: TRBV5-1
clone_size: once
cdr3_nt: TGCGCCAGCAGCTTGTTGGGACGGACAGGGGCCTACGAGCAGTACTTC
cdr3_aa: CASSLLGRTGAYEQYF

d_call: TRBD1
j_call: TRBJ2-7
v_call: TRBV19
clone_size: NA
cdr3_nt: TGTGCCAGTAGTATCCGGGACAGGGCGTTCTACGAGCAGTACTTC
cdr3_aa: CASSIRDRAFYEQYF

d_call: TRBD2
j_call: TRBJ2-5
v_call: TRBV3-1/TRBV3-2
clone_size: NA
cdr3_nt: TGTGCCAGCAGCATCCGGACTAGCGGGCCTACTAGAGACCAAGAGACCCAGTACTTC
cdr3_aa: CASSIRTSGPTRDQETQYF

d_call: TRBD2
j_call: TRBJ2-7
v_call: TRBV4-1
clone_size: NA
cdr3_nt: TGCGCCAGCAGCCAAATGGGAAGCGGGGGGGCCAACGAGCAGTACTTC
cdr3_aa: CASSQMGSGGANEQYF

d_call: NA
j_call: TRBJ2-7
v_call: TRBV27
clone_size: NA
cdr3_nt: TGTGCCAGCAGTTTACAGGAAGGGAGCTCCTACGAGCAGTACTTC
cdr3_aa: CASSLQEGSSYEQYF

d_call: TRBD1
j_call: TRBJ2-2
v_call: TRBV24-1
clone_size: NA
cdr3_nt: TGTGCCACCAGTGATATACCGGGACAGGGGCGACCACCGAACACCGGGGAGCTGTTTTTT
cdr3_aa: CATSDIPGQGRPPNTGELFF

d_call: NA
j_call: TRBJ2-7
v_call: TRBV30
clone_size: NA
cdr3_nt: TGTGCCTGGAGTTCAGGTATCTACGAGCAGTACTTC
cdr3_aa: CAWSSGIYEQYF

d_call: NA
j_call: TRBJ2-1
v_call: TRBV4-3
clone_size: NA
cdr3_nt: TGCGCCAGCAGCCAAGAGGGAGCCTCCTACAATGAGCAGTTCTTC
cdr3_aa: CASSQEGASYNEQFF

d_call: NA
j_call: TRBJ2-7
v_call: TRBV12-3/TRBV12-4
clone_size: once
cdr3_nt: TGTGCCAGCAGTCTCGGTCGGGTCTACGAGCAGTACTTC
cdr3_aa: CASSLGRVYEQYF

d_call: NA
j_call: TRBJ1-5
v_call: TRBV10-3
clone_size: few
cdr3_nt: TGTGCCATCAGTGATCAACCGGGATTACGGCAGCCCCAGCATTTT
cdr3_aa: CAISDQPGLRQPQHF

d_call: TRBD1
j_call: TRBJ1-1
v_call: TRBV14
clone_size: NA
cdr3_nt: TGTGCCAGCAGCCAAGGGGACAGGGGAGCTTTCTTT
cdr3_aa: CASSQGDRGAFF

d_call: NA
j_call: TRBJ1-3
v_call: TRBV25-1
clone_size: NA
cdr3_nt: TGTGCCAGCAGTGACCCAGCCGGAGCAGGGAGAAACACCATATATTTT
cdr3_aa: CASSDPAGAGRNTIYF

d_call: NA
j_call: TRBJ2-1
v_call: TRBV24-1
clone_size: NA
cdr3_nt: TGTGCCGCTGGGGGGGGCGATCTTTCCTACAATGAGCAGTTCTTC
cdr3_aa: CAAGGGDLSYNEQFF

d_call: NA
j_call: TRBJ1-2
v_call: TRBV5-1
clone_size: NA
cdr3_nt: TGCGCCAGCAGCTTGGGAGGGAGGGATGGCTACACCTTC
cdr3_aa: CASSLGGRDGYTF

d_call: TRBD2
j_call: TRBJ2-5
v_call: TRBV7-2
clone_size: NA
cdr3_nt: TGTGCCAGCAGCCTAGGGGCTAGCGGGAGGTGGGGAGAGACCCAGTACTTC
cdr3_aa: CASSLGASGRWGETQYF

d_call: TRBD1
j_call: TRBJ1-5
v_call: TRBV27
clone_size: NA
cdr3_nt: TGTGCCAGCAGTCCTAGCCTGACGACAGGGACCTCGGCCCAGCATTTT
cdr3_aa: CASSPSLTTGTSAQHF

d_call: NA
j_call: TRBJ1-6
v_call: TRBV19
clone_size: NA
cdr3_nt: TGTGCCAGTAGTATAGGGACAGTAAATTCACCCCTCCACTTT
cdr3_aa: CASSIGTVNSPLHF

d_call: NA
j_call: TRBJ1-1
v_call: TRBV5-1
clone_size: NA
cdr3_nt: TGCGCCAGCAGCTTGGCTCCAGGCTTGAACACTGAAGCTTTCTTT
cdr3_aa: CASSLAPGLNTEAFF

d_call: TRBD2
j_call: TRBJ2-3
v_call: TRBV5-4
clone_size: NA
cdr3_nt: TGTGCCAGCAGCATGACCGGGGGGGGGACTCTAGGAGATACGCAGTATTTT
cdr3_aa: CASSMTGGGTLGDTQYF

d_call: TRBD2
j_call: TRBJ2-3
v_call: TRBV27
clone_size: NA
cdr3_nt: TGTGCCAGCAGTTTCAGGGTCCTAGCGGGAGGGCAGATGAATACGCAGTATTTT
cdr3_aa: CASSFRVLAGGQMNTQYF

d_call: NA
j_call: TRBJ1-4
v_call: TRBV13
clone_size: NA
cdr3_nt: TGTGCCAGCAGCCCACGGGGGGATTCGGCTAATGAAAAACTGTTTTTT
cdr3_aa: CASSPRGDSANEKLFF

d_call: TRBD1
j_call: TRBJ2-2
v_call: TRBV10-3
clone_size: NA
cdr3_nt: TGTGCCATCAGTGTAGGACAGGCTGCCGGGGAGCTGTTTTTT
cdr3_aa: CAISVGQAAGELFF

d_call: TRBD1
j_call: TRBJ1-6
v_call: TRBV6-4
clone_size: NA
cdr3_nt: TGTGCCAGCAGTCGGGACAGAAATTCACCCCTCCACTTT
cdr3_aa: CASSRDRNSPLHF

d_call: NA
j_call: TRBJ1-1
v_call: TRBV6-2/TRBV6-3
clone_size: NA
cdr3_nt: TGTGCCAGCAGTTTCGGGACAATGAACACTGAAGCTTTCTTT
cdr3_aa: CASSFGTMNTEAFF

d_call: NA
j_call: TRBJ1-5
v_call: TRBV7-9
clone_size: NA
cdr3_nt: TGTGCCAGCAGCTTAGGTGCGGATCAGCCCCAGCATTTT
cdr3_aa: CASSLGADQPQHF

d_call: TRBD2
j_call: TRBJ2-2
v_call: TRBV3-1/TRBV3-2
clone_size: NA
cdr3_nt: TGTGCCAGCAGCGATCTGGCGGGAGGATGGACCGGGGAGCTGTTTTTT
cdr3_aa: CASSDLAGGWTGELFF

d_call: NA
j_call: TRBJ2-6
v_call: TRBV2
clone_size: NA
cdr3_nt: TGTGCCAGCATAAAGGACGGGGGCTCTGGGGCCAACGTCCTGACTTTC
cdr3_aa: CASIKDGGSGANVLTF

d_call: NA
j_call: TRBJ2-7
v_call: TRBV21-1
clone_size: NA
cdr3_nt: TGTGCCAGCAGCACCCACCGGCGGGACGCCGCGTTGTACTTC
cdr3_aa: CASSTHRRDAALYF

d_call: NA
j_call: TRBJ2-3
v_call: TRBV20-1
clone_size: once
cdr3_nt: TGCAGTGCTAGCTTGGATACGCAGTATTTT
cdr3_aa: CSASLDTQYF

d_call: NA
j_call: TRBJ1-2
v_call: TRBV9
clone_size: NA
cdr3_nt: TGTGCCAGCAGCTCACCTTCCCCCCAGGGTTCCTATGGCTACACCTTC
cdr3_aa: CASSSPSPQGSYGYTF

d_call: TRBD1
j_call: TRBJ1-6
v_call: TRBV7-8
clone_size: NA
cdr3_nt: TGTGCCAGCAGCCAGACGACAGGGGCTTCACCCCTCCACTTT
cdr3_aa: CASSQTTGASPLHF

d_call: NA
j_call: TRBJ1-5
v_call: TRBV7-2
clone_size: NA
cdr3_nt: TGTGCCAGCAGCCCACAGGGAACTCAGCCCCAGCATTTT
cdr3_aa: CASSPQGTQPQHF

d_call: NA
j_call: TRBJ1-4
v_call: TRBV30
clone_size: NA
cdr3_nt: TGTGCCTGGAGTCCGCACGTGATCGCGTCTTTGCGTGAAAAACTGTTTTTT
cdr3_aa: CAWSPHVIASLREKLFF

d_call: NA
j_call: TRBJ2-7
v_call: TRBV28
clone_size: NA
cdr3_nt: TGTGCCAGCAGGGAGACCCACCGTACCTACGAGCAGTACTTC
cdr3_aa: CASRETHRTYEQYF